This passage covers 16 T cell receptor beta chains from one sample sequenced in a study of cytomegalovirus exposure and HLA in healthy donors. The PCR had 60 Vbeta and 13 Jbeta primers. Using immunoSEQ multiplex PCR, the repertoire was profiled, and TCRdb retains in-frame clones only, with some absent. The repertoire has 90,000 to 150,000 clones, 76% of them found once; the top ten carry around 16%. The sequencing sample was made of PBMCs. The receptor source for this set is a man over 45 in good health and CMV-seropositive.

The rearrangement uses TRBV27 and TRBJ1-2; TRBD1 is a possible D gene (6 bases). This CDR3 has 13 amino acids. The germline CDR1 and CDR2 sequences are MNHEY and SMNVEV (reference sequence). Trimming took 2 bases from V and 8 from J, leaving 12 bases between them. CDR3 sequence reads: CASSLRQGNGYTF. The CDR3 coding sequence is TGTGCCAGCAGTTTAAGGCAGGGGAACGGCTACACCTTC.

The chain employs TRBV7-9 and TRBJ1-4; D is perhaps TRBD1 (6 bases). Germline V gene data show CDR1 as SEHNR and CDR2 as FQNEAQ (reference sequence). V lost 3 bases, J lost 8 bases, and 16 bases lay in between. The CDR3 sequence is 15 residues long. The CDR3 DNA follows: TGTGCCAGCAGCTTCGGGGGGCGCGGTGGGGAAAAACTGTTTTTT. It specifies CASSFGGRGGEKLFF.

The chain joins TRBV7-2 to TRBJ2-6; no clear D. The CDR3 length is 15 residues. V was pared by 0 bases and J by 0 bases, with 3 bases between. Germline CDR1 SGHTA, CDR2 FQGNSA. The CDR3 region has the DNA TGTGCCAGCAGCTTAGCTCTCTCTGGGGCCAACGTCCTGACTTTC. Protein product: CASSLALSGANVLTF.

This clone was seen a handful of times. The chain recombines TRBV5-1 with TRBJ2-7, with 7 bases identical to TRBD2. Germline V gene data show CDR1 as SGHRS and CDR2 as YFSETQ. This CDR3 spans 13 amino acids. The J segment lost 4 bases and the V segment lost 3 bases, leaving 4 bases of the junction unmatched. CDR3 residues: CASSSSGKYEQYF. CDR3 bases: TGCGCCAGCAGCTCTAGCGGAAAATACGAGCAGTACTTC.

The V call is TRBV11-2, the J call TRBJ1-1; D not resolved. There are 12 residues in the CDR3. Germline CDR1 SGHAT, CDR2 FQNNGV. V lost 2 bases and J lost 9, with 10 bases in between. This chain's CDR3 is CASSLFDSQAFF. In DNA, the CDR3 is TGTGCCAGCAGCTTATTTGACTCACAAGCTTTCTTT.

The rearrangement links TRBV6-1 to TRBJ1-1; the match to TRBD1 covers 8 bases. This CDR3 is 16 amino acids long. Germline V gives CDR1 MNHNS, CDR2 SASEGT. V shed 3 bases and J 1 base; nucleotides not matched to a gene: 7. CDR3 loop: CASSEGAGGTNTEAFF. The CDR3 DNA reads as TGTGCCAGCAGTGAGGGTGCAGGGGGCACGAACACTGAAGCTTTCTTT.

CDR3 DNA: TGTGCCAGCAACACCCTAGCGGGGGTGGGGGAGCAGTACTTC. Residues: CASNTLAGVGEQYF. The chain employs TRBV2 and TRBJ2-7; 10 bases align to TRBD2. V lost 7 bases to trimming and J lost 7 bases; unmatched junction nucleotides: 10. Germline loops: CDR1 SNHLY, CDR2 FYNNEI. This CDR3 spans 14 amino acids. Looking up the rest from reference TRBV2 and TRBJ2-7 gives the full variable domain: EPEVTQTPSHQVTQMGQEVILRCVPISNHLYFYWYRQILGQKVEFLVSFYNNEISEKSEIFDDQFSVERPDGSNFTLKIRSTKLEDSAMYFCASNTLAGVGEQYFGPGTRLTVT.

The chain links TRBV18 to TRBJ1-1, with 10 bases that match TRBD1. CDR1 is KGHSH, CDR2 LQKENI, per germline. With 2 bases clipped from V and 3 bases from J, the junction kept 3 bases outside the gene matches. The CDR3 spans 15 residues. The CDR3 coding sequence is TGTGCCAGCTCACCAGGCGGGACAGGGGACACTGAAGCTTTCTTT. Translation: CASSPGGTGDTEAFF.

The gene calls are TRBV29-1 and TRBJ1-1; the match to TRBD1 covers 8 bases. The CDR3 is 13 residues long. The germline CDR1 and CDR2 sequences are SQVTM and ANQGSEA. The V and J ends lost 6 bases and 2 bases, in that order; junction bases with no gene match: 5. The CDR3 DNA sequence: TGCAGCGTACTCCAGGGGGCAAACACTGAAGCTTTCTTT. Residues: CSVLQGANTEAFF.

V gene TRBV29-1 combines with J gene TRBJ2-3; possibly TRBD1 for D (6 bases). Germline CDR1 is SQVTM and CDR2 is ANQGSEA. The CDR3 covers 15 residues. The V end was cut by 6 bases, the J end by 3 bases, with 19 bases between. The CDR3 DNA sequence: TGCAGCGTCCCAGGGGCCGCCGCTGGGACAGATACGCAGTATTTT. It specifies CSVPGAAAGTDTQYF.

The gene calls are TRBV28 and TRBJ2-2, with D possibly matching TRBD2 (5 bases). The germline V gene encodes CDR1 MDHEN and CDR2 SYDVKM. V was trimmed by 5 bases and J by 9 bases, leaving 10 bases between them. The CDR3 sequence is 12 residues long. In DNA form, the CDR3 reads TGTGCCAGCAGTCGGGATTCGCGGGAGCTGTTTTTT. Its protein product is CASSRDSRELFF.

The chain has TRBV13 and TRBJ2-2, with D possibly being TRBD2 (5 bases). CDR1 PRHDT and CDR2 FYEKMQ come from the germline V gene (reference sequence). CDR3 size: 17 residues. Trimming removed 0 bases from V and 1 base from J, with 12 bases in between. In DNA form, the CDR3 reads TGTGCCAGCAGCTTAGGAACGGGGAGCCTGAACACCGGGGAGCTGTTTTTT. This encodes CASSLGTGSLNTGELFF.

CDR3 loop: CASSDRISYEQYF. As DNA, the CDR3 is TGTGCCAGCAGTGACAGGATCTCCTACGAGCAGTACTTC. This chain joins TRBV7-2 and TRBJ2-7; weak D call: TRBD1 (6 bases). The CDR3 contains 13 residues. V lost 6 bases and J lost 0, with 9 bases in between. CDR1 SGHTA and CDR2 FQGNSA come from the germline V gene. Drawing the rest from reference TRBV7-2 and TRBJ2-7, the complete variable domain is GAGVSQSPSNKVTEKGKDVELRCDPISGHTALYWYRQSLGQGLEFLIYFQGNSAPDKSGLPSDRFSAERTGGSVSTLTIQRTQQEDSAVYLCASSDRISYEQYFGPGTRLTVT.

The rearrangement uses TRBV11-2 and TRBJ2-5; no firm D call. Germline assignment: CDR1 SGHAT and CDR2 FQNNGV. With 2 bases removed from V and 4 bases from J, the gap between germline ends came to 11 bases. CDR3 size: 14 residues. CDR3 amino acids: CASSLLIQRETQYF. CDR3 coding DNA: TGTGCCAGCAGCTTATTAATACAGAGAGAGACCCAGTACTTC.

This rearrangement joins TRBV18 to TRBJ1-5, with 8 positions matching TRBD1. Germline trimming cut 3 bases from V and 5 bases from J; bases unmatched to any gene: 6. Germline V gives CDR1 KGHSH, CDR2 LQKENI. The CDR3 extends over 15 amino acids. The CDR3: CASSPGQGADQPQHF. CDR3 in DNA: TGTGCCAGCTCACCTGGACAGGGAGCTGATCAGCCCCAGCATTTT. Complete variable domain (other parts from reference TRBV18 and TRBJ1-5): NAGVMQNPRHLVRRRGQEARLRCSPMKGHSHVYWYRQLPEEGLKFMVYLQKENIIDESGMPKERFSAEFPKEGPSILRIQQVVRGDSAAYFCASSPGQGADQPQHFGDGTRLSIL.

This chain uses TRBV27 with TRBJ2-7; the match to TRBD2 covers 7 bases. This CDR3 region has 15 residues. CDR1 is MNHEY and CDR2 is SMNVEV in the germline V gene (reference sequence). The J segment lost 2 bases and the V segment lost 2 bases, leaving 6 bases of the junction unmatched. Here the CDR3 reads CASSLAGRPPYEQYF. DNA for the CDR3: TGTGCCAGCAGTTTAGCCGGGAGGCCTCCCTACGAGCAGTACTTC.